This TCR beta chain derives from a study of OX40 agonist ivuxolimab in advanced cancers. The wider study: Ivuxolimab, which patients received intravenously every 2 weeks, was dosed at 0.01 to 10 mg/kg. Age averaged around 54 years (range roughly 20 to 90), and 82.7% were male.

Assay: immunoSEQ multiplex PCR; the TCRdb copy retains only in-frame clones and omits some. This table holds tens of thousands of clones, 70% to 90% found once. The study's findings and limits: Individuals who were partial responders at 0.1-3.0 mg/kg had clonal expansion that ranked among the lowest. Among some nonresponders, normalized T-cell clonal expansion was also low.

Trimming took 5 bases from V and 5 from J; bases not matched to a gene: 6. This CDR3 comprises 14 residues. The germline V gene has CDR1 SGHTA and CDR2 FQGTGA. With respect to this clone: What it recognizes is unknown.

This TCR was sampled from an adult with an advanced solid tumor such as melanoma, head and neck, liver or kidney cancer. The chain links TRBV7-3 to TRBJ2-1, with 7 bases identical to TRBD2. The sequencing here drew on CD4+ or CD8+ T cells sorted from blood, taken in a trial of the OX40 agonist ivuxolimab. CDR3 residues: CASSRVGGNNEQFF. CDR3 sequence (DNA): TGTGCCAGCAGCCGAGTGGGGGGGAACAATGAGCAGTTCTTC.